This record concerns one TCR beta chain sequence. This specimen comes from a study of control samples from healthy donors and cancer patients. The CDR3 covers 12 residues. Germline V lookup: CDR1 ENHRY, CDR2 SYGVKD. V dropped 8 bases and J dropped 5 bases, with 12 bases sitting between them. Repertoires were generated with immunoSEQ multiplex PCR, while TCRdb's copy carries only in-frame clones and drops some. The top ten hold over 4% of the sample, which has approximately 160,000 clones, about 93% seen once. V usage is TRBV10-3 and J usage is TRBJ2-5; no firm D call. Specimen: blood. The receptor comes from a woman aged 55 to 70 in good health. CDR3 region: CAIAGEVETQYF. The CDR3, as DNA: TGTGCCATCGCCGGTGAGGTGGAGACCCAGTACTTC.